These 26 T cell receptor beta chains were sequenced from one sample in a study of blood T cell repertoires in COVID-19. Data came from immunoSEQ multiplex PCR; TCRdb stores just in-frame clones and leaves some out. The sample gives roughly 150,000 clones, more than 70% of which show up once; around 2.1% is in the top ten. The sample consisted of peripheral blood. Source of these receptors: a man between 45 and 60 years old who had recovered from COVID-19.

The chain carries TRBV5-5 and TRBJ1-1; 7 positions agree with TRBD1. Germline assignment: CDR1 SGHKS and CDR2 YYEKEE (reference sequence). The CDR3 consists of 15 residues. V was pared by 4 bases and J by 2 bases, with 8 bases of the junction left unmatched. In DNA, the CDR3 is TGTGCCAGCAGCCCCCCGGGACAGATCAACACTGAAGCTTTCTTT. Protein sequence: CASSPPGQINTEAFF.

Comments on this clone: Other DNA variants within this sample encode the same CDR3. The gene calls are TRBV19 and TRBJ2-1; tentative D call: TRBD2 (6 bases). Looked up from germline, CDR1 is LNHDA and CDR2 is SQIVND (reference sequence). This CDR3 has 13 residues. V was clipped by 5 bases and J by 4 bases, with 9 bases between them. CDR3 in amino acids: CASSSGGYNEQFF. The CDR3 nucleotides are TGTGCCAGTAGTTCCGGGGGATACAATGAGCAGTTCTTC.

The chain has TRBV7-9 and TRBJ1-5, with D unclear. Trimming removed 4 bases from V and 2 bases from J, with 9 bases in between. The germline V gene has CDR1 SEHNR and CDR2 FQNEAQ (reference sequence). The CDR3 has 14 residues. CDR3 nucleotides: TGTGCCAGCAGCTCGACTAGGGGCAATCAGCCCCAGCATTTT. The encoded protein is CASSSTRGNQPQHF.

This chain links TRBV28 with TRBJ1-6; D is unresolved. Per the germline V gene, CDR1 is MDHEN and CDR2 is SYDVKM. CDR3 length: 15 residues. Trimming took 4 bases from V and 9 from J, leaving 16 bases between them. The CDR3 spells CASSSGGSGSSPLHF. The CDR3 bases are TGTGCCAGCAGTTCCGGAGGGTCTGGGTCTTCACCCCTCCACTTT.

For the CDR3, the DNA is TGTGCCAGCAGATTTGACGGGAGCAATCAGCCCCAGCATTTT. Residues: CASRFDGSNQPQHF. The chain joins TRBV7-2 to TRBJ1-5, with D unclear. In germline, CDR1 is SGHTA, CDR2 FQGNSA. CDR3 length equals 14 residues. The V end was cut by 6 bases, the J end by 1 base, with 10 bases between. Supplemented by reference TRBV7-2 and TRBJ1-5, the full variable domain reads GAGVSQSPSNKVTEKGKDVELRCDPISGHTALYWYRQSLGQGLEFLIYFQGNSAPDKSGLPSDRFSAERTGGSVSTLTIQRTQQEDSAVYLCASRFDGSNQPQHFGDGTRLSIL.

The count of this clone is one. V gene TRBV5-1 combines with J gene TRBJ1-2; 8 bases are shared with TRBD1. This CDR3 has 15 residues. Germline lookup yields CDR1 SGHRS and CDR2 YFSETQ. J lost 6 bases, V lost 1 base, and 8 bases had no gene match. CDR3 amino acids: CASSLNPGGFDGYTF. CDR3 DNA sequence: TGCGCCAGCAGCTTGAACCCAGGGGGCTTCGATGGCTACACCTTC.

The J gene is TRBJ2-3, the V gene TRBV28, with 10 positions matching TRBD1. Germline V gene sequence: CDR1 MDHEN, CDR2 SYDVKM. This CDR3 spans 15 amino acids. V trimming: 9 bases; J trimming: 1 base; junction bases outside the gene matches: 7. The CDR3 nucleotides read TGTGCCAGTCAGACAGGGGGCGCTGGCACAGATACGCAGTATTTT. Encoded protein: CASQTGGAGTDTQYF.

V usage is TRBV5-1 and J usage is TRBJ1-2; 7 bases are a match to TRBD1. The germline gives CDR1 SGHRS, CDR2 YFSETQ. The CDR3 length is 15 residues. The V and J ends lost 0 bases and 1 base, in that order; junction bases with no gene match: 3. CDR3 sequence: CASSLGDRINYGYTF. The CDR3 bases are TGCGCCAGCAGCTTGGGGGACAGAATTAACTATGGCTACACCTTC. The whole variable domain, remainder taken from reference TRBV5-1 and TRBJ1-2, is KAGVTQTPRYLIKTRGQQVTLSCSPISGHRSVSWYQQTPGQGLQFLFEYFSETQRNKGNFPGRFSGRQFSNSRSEMNVSTLELGDSALYLCASSLGDRINYGYTFGSGTRLTVV.

The chain combines TRBV30 with TRBJ1-1; D is possibly TRBD1 (5 bases). Deletions cut 3 bases from V and 0 bases from J, with 8 bases between. The germline V gene has CDR1 GTSNPN and CDR2 SVGIG (reference sequence). The CDR3 totals 13 residues. The CDR3 DNA follows: TGTGCCTGGAGGCGGGGCATGAACACTGAAGCTTTCTTT. This sequence encodes CAWRRGMNTEAFF.

The V call is TRBV10-3, the J call TRBJ2-2; 7 nucleotides agree with TRBD1. The V gene's germline CDR1 is ENHRY and CDR2 SYGVKD. V dropped 6 bases and J dropped 4; count of bases not matched to a gene: 5. This CDR3 is 14 amino acids long. The CDR3 region has the DNA TGTGCCATCAGCGGGACAGAGGTCACCGGGGAGCTGTTTTTT. Protein product: CAISGTEVTGELFF.

V and J are TRBV7-9 and TRBJ2-2; possibly TRBD2 for D (5 bases). The V end lost 5 bases, the J end lost 5 bases, and 21 bases lay between the germline ends. The CDR3 contains 17 residues. CDR1 is SEHNR, CDR2 FQNEAQ, per germline (reference sequence). CDR3 in amino acids: CASSQARRGLKTGELFF. The CDR3 nucleotides are TGTGCCAGCAGCCAGGCAAGGCGCGGGCTCAAGACCGGGGAGCTGTTTTTT.

This chain uses TRBV18 with TRBJ2-5; D is possibly TRBD2 (5 bases). The V end was cut by 6 bases, the J end by 5 bases, with 16 bases between. CDR1 and CDR2 from the germline V gene are KGHSH and LQKENI. This CDR3 region has 14 residues. In DNA form, the CDR3 reads TGTGCCAGCTCCGCCAAGCCGGGGTGGGAGACCCAGTACTTC. This encodes CASSAKPGWETQYF.

The chain employs TRBV9 and TRBJ2-2; D is unclear. CDR1 and CDR2 from the germline V gene are SGDLS and YYNGEE. Between the trimmed V and J ends, which lost 2 bases and 6 bases, there was a span of 5 bases. CDR3 size: 12 residues. The CDR3 is CASSVNSGELFF. The DNA of the CDR3 is TGTGCCAGCAGCGTTAACTCCGGGGAGCTGTTTTTT.

The chain combines TRBV28 with TRBJ1-2; TRBD1 aligns across 8 bases. Germline V gives CDR1 MDHEN, CDR2 SYDVKM. V lost 2 bases to trimming and J lost 5 bases; unmatched junction nucleotides: 7. The CDR3 has 15 amino acids. The chain's CDR3 is CASSLAAGGWYGYTF. In nucleotides, the CDR3 is TGTGCCAGCAGTTTAGCGGCAGGGGGCTGGTATGGCTACACCTTC.

CDR3 in DNA: TGTGCCAGCAGCCCCCGGGGACAGGGCCATGAGCAGTTCTTC. Translated, it gives CASSPRGQGHEQFF. This chain connects TRBV3-1 (or the pseudogene TRBV3-2) to TRBJ2-1; 9 positions match TRBD1. Trimming took 4 bases from V and 8 from J; bases not matched to a gene: 6. Germline lookup yields CDR1 LGHDT and CDR2 YNNKEL (reference sequence). The CDR3 is made up of 14 amino acids.

This clone has only one observation. The gene calls are TRBV18 and TRBJ2-1; 9 bases map to TRBD1. Germline values: CDR1 KGHSH, CDR2 LQKENI. The CDR3 sequence is 14 residues long. The ends lost 3 bases at V and 8 bases at J; junction bases unmatched: 5. CDR3 DNA sequence: TGTGCCAGCTCACCGGGACAGGGTACCGATGAGCAGTTCTTC. Its translation: CASSPGQGTDEQFF. Combining the CDR3 with reference TRBV18 and TRBJ2-1 gives the whole variable domain NAGVMQNPRHLVRRRGQEARLRCSPMKGHSHVYWYRQLPEEGLKFMVYLQKENIIDESGMPKERFSAEFPKEGPSILRIQQVVRGDSAAYFCASSPGQGTDEQFFGPGTRLTVL.

This clone occurred once. The CDR3 protein is CASSSTRTSGGARDTQYF. In nucleotides, the CDR3 is TGTGCCAGCAGCTCAACCCGGACTAGCGGGGGGGCACGAGATACGCAGTATTTT. This sequence joins TRBV3-1 (or the pseudogene TRBV3-2) and TRBJ2-3, with 15 bases lining up with TRBD2. V was clipped by 5 bases and J by 5 bases; unmatched bases: 11. This CDR3 comprises 18 residues. Germline V gives CDR1 LGHDT, CDR2 YNNKEL (reference sequence).

This clone appeared a few times. V is TRBV5-1 and J is TRBJ2-7; tentative D call: TRBD1 (6 bases). This CDR3 comprises 15 residues. With 3 bases removed from V and 4 bases from J, the gap between germline ends came to 17 bases. Germline V gene sequence: CDR1 SGHRS, CDR2 YFSETQ. In DNA, the CDR3 is TGCGCCAGCAGCTCGGCCCCCGGGACACTTTACGAGCAGTACTTC. This gives the protein CASSSAPGTLYEQYF.

The genes are TRBV7-9 and TRBJ2-3, with D perhaps TRBD2 (5 bases). Trimming stripped 4 bases from V and 0 bases from J, with 8 bases between. CDR1 is SEHNR and CDR2 is FQNEAQ in the germline V gene (reference sequence). The CDR3 runs to 14 residues. CDR3 residues: CASSYEGSTDTQYF. Written as DNA, the CDR3 is TGTGCCAGCAGCTATGAGGGAAGCACAGATACGCAGTATTTT.

This chain connects TRBV10-3 to TRBJ1-1; no reliable D call. The CDR3 sequence is 13 residues long. Germline V lookup: CDR1 ENHRY, CDR2 SYGVKD. The V gene lost 2 bases and the J gene lost 1 base, with 5 bases spanning the gap. The CDR3 loop is CAISEGQNTEAFF. The CDR3 nucleotides read TGTGCCATCAGTGAGGGCCAGAACACTGAAGCTTTCTTT.

This chain uses TRBV9 with TRBJ1-1; D is undetermined. The V end lost 3 bases, the J end lost 4 bases, and 19 bases lay between the germline ends. Germline V CDR1 and CDR2: SGDLS, YYNGEE. There are 16 residues in the CDR3. CDR3 protein: CASSDSGSGSGTEAFF. The CDR3 bases are TGTGCCAGCAGCGATTCGGGGAGTGGATCGGGCACTGAAGCTTTCTTT.

The rearrangement joins TRBV28 to TRBJ1-4; no reliable D call. V lost 6 bases and J 8 bases, leaving 7 bases between the germline ends. CDR3 size: 11 residues. The germline V gene encodes CDR1 MDHEN and CDR2 SYDVKM. CDR3 DNA: TGTGCCAGCAGCCACACAGAAAAACTGTTTTTT. Translated: CASSHTEKLFF.

This clone was seen a few times. The chain couples TRBV29-1 to TRBJ2-5; no clear D gene. V lost 7 bases, J lost 2 bases, and 8 bases lay in between. CDR3 length equals 11 residues. Germline V CDR1 and CDR2: SQVTM, ANQGSEA. The chain's CDR3 is CSGDGQETQYF. In DNA form, the CDR3 reads TGCAGCGGTGACGGGCAAGAGACCCAGTACTTC.

The V gene is TRBV6-5, the J gene TRBJ2-7; 13 nucleotides match TRBD2. CDR3 size: 13 residues. With V trimmed by 8 bases and J by 6 bases, 4 bases remained unmatched. Germline values: CDR1 MNHEY, CDR2 SVGAGI. The CDR3 DNA reads TGTGCCAGCTCACTAGCGGGAGGGACCGAGCAGTACTTC. Protein product: CASSLAGGTEQYF.

This rearrangement joins TRBV5-4 to TRBJ2-1; 9 positions match TRBD2. The CDR3 spans 14 residues. The J segment lost 9 bases and the V segment lost 5 bases, leaving 9 bases of the junction unmatched. Germline CDR1 is SGHNT and CDR2 is YYREEE (reference sequence). CDR3 bases: TGTGCCAGCAGGGGAGCGGGGGGCCGGGGTGAGCAGTTCTTC. Amino acids: CASRGAGGRGEQFF.

CDR3 bases: TGTGCCAGCAGCTTTGACAGAAACACCATATATTTT. Translating gives CASSFDRNTIYF. The chain employs TRBV7-2 and TRBJ1-3, with unresolved D. Deletions cut 3 bases from V and 5 bases from J, with 5 bases between. The V gene's germline CDR1 is SGHTA and CDR2 FQGNSA. This CDR3 is 12 amino acids long.